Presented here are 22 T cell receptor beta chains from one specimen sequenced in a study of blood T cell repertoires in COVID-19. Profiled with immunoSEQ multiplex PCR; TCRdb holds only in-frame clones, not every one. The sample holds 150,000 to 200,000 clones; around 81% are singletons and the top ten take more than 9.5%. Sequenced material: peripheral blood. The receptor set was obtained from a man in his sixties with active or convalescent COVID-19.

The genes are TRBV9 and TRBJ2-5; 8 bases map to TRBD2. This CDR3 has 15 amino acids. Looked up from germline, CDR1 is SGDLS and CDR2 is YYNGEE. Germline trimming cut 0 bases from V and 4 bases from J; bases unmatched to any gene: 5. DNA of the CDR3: TGTGCCAGCAGCGTAGATGGAGCGGGGGTAGAGACCCAGTACTTC. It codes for CASSVDGAGVETQYF.

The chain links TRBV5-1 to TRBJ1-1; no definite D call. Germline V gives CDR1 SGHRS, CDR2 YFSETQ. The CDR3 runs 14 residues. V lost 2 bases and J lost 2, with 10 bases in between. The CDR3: CASSFTAGNTEAFF. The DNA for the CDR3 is TGCGCCAGCAGCTTTACCGCGGGAAACACTGAAGCTTTCTTT.

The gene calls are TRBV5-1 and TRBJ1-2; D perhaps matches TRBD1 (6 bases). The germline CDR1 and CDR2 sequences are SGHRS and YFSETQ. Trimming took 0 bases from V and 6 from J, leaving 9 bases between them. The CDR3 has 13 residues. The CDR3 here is CASSLATGNGYTF. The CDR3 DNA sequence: TGCGCCAGCAGCTTGGCCACAGGGAATGGCTACACCTTC.

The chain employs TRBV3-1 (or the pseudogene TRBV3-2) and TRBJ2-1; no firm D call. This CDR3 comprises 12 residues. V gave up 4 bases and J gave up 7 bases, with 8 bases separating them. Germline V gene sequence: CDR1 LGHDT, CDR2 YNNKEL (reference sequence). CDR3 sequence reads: CASSPSGNEQFF. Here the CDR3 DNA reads TGTGCCAGCAGCCCCTCGGGTAATGAGCAGTTCTTC.

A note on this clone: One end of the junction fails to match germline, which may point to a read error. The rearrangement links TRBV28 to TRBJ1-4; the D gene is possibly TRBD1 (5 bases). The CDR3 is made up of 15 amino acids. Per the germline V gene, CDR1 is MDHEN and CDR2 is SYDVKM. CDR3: CASSPPSGTNEKLFF. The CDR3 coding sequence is TGCGCCAGCAGTCCCCCGTCAGGGACTAATGAAAAACTGTTTTTT.

In DNA, the CDR3 is TGTGCCAGCAGTCTTGGGACAGTCTCCTACAATGAGCAGTTCTTC. As protein: CASSLGTVSYNEQFF. The rearrangement links TRBV2 to TRBJ2-1; 7 nucleotides line up with TRBD1. Germline V gives CDR1 SNHLY, CDR2 FYNNEI. Trimming at V came to 5 bases and at J to 0 bases, leaving 4 bases not matched to a gene. This CDR3 region has 15 residues.

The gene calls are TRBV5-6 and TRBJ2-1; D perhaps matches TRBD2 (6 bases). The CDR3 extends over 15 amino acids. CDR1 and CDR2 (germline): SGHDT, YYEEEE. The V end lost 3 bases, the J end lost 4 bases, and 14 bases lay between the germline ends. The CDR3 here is CASSSDYVEYNEQFF. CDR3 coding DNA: TGTGCCAGCAGCTCGGACTACGTGGAGTACAATGAGCAGTTCTTC.

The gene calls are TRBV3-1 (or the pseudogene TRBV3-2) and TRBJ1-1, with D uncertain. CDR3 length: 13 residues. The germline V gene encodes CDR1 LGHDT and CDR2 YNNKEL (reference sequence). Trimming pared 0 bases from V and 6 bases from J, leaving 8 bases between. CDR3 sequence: CASSQEGSPEAFF. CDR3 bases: TGTGCCAGCAGCCAAGAAGGGAGTCCTGAAGCTTTCTTT.

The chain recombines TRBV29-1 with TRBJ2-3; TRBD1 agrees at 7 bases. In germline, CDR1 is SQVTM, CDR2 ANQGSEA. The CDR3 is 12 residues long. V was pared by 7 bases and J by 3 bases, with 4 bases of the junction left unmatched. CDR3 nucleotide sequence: TGCAGCGCCGACAGGGAGACAGATACGCAGTATTTT. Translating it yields CSADRETDTQYF.

The chain's CDR3 is CASSQGGFDTQYF. CDR3 sequence (DNA): TGTGCCAGCAGCCAGGGGGGATTTGATACGCAGTATTTT. The chain has TRBV2 and TRBJ2-3, with a tentative D call TRBD1 (7 bases). With 6 bases removed from V and 6 bases from J, the gap between germline ends came to 13 bases. CDR3 length equals 13 residues. The V gene's germline CDR1 is SNHLY and CDR2 FYNNEI.

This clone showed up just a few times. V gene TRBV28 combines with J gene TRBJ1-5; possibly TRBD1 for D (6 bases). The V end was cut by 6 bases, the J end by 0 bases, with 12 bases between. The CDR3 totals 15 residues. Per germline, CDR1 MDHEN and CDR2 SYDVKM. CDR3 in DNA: TGTGCCAGCAGGGCCAGGGGCGATAGCAATCAGCCCCAGCATTTT. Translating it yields CASRARGDSNQPQHF.

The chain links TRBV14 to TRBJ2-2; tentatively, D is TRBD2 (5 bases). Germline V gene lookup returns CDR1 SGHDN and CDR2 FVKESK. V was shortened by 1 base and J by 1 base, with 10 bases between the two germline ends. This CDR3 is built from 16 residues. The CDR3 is CASSQGLALNTGELFF. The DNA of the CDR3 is TGTGCCAGCAGCCAAGGGTTAGCGCTGAACACCGGGGAGCTGTTTTTT.

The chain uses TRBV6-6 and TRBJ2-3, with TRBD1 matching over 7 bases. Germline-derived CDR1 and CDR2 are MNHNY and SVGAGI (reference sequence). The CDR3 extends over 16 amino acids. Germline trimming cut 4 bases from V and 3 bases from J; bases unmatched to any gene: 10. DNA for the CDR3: TGTGCCAGCAGTTCCTCCACCACGGGACAGACAGATACGCAGTATTTT. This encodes CASSSSTTGQTDTQYF.

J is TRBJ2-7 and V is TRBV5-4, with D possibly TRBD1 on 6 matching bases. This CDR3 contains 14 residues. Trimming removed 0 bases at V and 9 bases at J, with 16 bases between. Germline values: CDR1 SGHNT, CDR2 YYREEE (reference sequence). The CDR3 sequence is CASSLAGQGLGQYF. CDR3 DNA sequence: TGTGCCAGCAGCTTGGCCGGCCAGGGGCTAGGGCAGTACTTC.

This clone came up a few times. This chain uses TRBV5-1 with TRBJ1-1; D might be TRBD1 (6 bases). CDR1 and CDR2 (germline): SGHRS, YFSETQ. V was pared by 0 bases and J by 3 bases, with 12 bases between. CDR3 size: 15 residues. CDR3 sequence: CASSLVGRGDTEAFF. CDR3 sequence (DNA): TGCGCCAGCAGCTTGGTTGGCAGGGGAGACACTGAAGCTTTCTTT.

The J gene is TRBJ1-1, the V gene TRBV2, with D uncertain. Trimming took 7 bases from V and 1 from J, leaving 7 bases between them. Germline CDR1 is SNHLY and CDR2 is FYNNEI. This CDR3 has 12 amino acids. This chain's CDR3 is CASKLANTEAFF. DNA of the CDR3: TGTGCCAGCAAATTAGCGAACACTGAAGCTTTCTTT.

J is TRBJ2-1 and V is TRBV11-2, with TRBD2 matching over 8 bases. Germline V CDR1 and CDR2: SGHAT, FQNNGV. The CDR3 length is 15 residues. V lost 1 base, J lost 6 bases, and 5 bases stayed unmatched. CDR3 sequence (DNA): TGTGCCAGCAGCTTAGTGGGACTAGACTCCAATGAGCAGTTCTTC. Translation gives CASSLVGLDSNEQFF.

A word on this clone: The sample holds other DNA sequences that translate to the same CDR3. The CDR3 region has the DNA TGTGCCAGCAGTGACAGTAACTATGGCTACACCTTC. Its translation: CASSDSNYGYTF. This chain uses TRBV2 with TRBJ1-2, with D hard to call. Deletions cut 3 bases from V and 1 base from J, with 3 bases between. The CDR3 consists of 12 residues. Germline CDR1 is SNHLY and CDR2 is FYNNEI.

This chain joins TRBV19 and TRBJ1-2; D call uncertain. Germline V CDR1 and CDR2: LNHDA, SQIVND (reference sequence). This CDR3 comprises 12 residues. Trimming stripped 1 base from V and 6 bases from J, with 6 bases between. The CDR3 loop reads CASSIGGDGYTF. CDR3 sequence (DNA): TGTGCCAGTAGTATAGGAGGAGATGGCTACACCTTC.

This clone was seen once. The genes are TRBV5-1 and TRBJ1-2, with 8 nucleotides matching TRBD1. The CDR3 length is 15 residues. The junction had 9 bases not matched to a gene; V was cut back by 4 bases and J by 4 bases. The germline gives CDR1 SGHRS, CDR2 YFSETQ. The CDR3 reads CASSPRTGSGYGYTF. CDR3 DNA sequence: TGCGCCAGCAGCCCTCGGACAGGGTCGGGCTATGGCTACACCTTC.

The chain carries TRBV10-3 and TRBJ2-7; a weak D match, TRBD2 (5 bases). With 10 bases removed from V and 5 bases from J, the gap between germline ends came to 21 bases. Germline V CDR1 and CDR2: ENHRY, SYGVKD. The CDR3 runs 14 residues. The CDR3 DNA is TGTGCCACGACGGGGTCCCCGGACGTCCACGAGCAGTACTTC. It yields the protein CATTGSPDVHEQYF.

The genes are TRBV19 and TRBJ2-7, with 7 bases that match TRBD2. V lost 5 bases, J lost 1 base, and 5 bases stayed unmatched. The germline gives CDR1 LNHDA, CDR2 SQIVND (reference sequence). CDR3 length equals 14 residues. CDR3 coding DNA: TGTGCCAGTAGTGTCCCCGGGAGGTCCTACGAGCAGTACTTC. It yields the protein CASSVPGRSYEQYF. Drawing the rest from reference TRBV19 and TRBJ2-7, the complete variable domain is DGGITQSPKYLFRKEGQNVTLSCEQNLNHDAMYWYRQDPGQGLRLIYYSQIVNDFQKGDIAEGYSVSREKKESFPLTVTSAQKNPTAFYLCASSVPGRSYEQYFGPGTRLTVT.